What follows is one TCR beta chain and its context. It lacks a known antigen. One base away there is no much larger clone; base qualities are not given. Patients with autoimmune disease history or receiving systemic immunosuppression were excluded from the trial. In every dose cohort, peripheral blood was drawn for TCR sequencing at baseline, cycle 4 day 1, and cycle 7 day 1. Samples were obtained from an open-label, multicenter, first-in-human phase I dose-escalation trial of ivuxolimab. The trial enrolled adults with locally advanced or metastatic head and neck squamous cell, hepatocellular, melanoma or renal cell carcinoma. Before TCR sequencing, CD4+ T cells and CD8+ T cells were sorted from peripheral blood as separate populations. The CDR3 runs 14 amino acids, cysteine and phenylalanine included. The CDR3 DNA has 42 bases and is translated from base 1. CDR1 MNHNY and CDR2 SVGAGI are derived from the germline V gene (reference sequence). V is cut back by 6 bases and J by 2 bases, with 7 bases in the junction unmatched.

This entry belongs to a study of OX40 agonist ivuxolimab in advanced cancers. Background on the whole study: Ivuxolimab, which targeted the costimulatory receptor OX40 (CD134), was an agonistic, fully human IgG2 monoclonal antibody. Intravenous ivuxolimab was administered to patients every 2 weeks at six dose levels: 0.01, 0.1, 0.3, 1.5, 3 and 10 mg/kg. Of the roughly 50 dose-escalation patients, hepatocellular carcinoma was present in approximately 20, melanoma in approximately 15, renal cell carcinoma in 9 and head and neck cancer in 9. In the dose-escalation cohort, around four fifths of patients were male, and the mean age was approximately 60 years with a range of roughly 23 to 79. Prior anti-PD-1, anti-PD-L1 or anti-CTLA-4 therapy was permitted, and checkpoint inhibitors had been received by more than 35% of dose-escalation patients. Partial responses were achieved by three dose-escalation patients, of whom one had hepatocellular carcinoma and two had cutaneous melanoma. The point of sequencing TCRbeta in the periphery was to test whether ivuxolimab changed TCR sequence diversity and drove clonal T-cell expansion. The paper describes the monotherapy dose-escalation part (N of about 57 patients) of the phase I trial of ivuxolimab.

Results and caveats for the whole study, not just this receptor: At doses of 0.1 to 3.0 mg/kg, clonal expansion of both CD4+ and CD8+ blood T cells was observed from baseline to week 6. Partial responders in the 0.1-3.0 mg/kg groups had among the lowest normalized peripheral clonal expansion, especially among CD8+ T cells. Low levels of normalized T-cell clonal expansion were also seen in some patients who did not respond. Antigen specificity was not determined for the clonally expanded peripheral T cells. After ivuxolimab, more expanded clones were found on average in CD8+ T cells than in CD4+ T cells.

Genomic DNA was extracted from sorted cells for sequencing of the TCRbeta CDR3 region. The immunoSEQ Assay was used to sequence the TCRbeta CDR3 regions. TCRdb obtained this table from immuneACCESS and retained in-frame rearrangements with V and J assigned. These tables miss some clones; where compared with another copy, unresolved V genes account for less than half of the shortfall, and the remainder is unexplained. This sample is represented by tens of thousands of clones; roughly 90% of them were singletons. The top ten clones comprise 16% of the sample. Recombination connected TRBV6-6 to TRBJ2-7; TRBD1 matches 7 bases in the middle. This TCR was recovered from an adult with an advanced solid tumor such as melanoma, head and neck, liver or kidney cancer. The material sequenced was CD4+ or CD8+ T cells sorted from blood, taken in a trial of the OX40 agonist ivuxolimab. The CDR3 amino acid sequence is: CASSRIGTAYEQYF. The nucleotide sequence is TGTGCCAGCAGCCGTATTGGGACAGCCTACGAGCAGTACTTC.